The source of this TCR beta chain is a study of shared clonotypes between healthy human individuals. Study-wide findings and caveats: Naive subsets, compared against memory subsets, generally had larger estimated richness values.

As for this clone: Its antigen remains unidentified.

Clones were sequenced by immunoSEQ multiplex PCR, and TCRdb holds only the in-frame ones, with some missing. The sample lists approximately 1.9 million clones, roughly 95% occurring once. V was trimmed by 0 bases and J by 4 bases, leaving 22 bases between them. Germline assignment: CDR1 SGHDN and CDR2 FVKESK. The CDR3 is 18 residues long. Naive CD8 populations comprised CD45RO-negative cells positively selected for CCR7, excluding terminally differentiated effector memory CD45RA+ cells. Sequenced: naive CD8+ T cells from PBMCs. The TCR comes from a man between 18 and 29 years old in good health. Some clones in this sample may be carry-over from other donors' samples. J is TRBJ2-7 and V is TRBV14; tentatively, D is TRBD1 or TRBD2 (5 bases each). In DNA, the CDR3 is TGTGCCAGCAGCCAAGAATCCTTAGGGGCTAGCACGATTTACGAGCAGTACTTC. Amino acids: CASSQESLGASTIYEQYF. Variable domain in full (rest from reference TRBV14 and TRBJ2-7): EAGVTQFPSHSVIEKGQTVTLRCDPISGHDNLYWYRRVMGKEIKFLLHFVKESKQDESGMPNNRFLAERTGGTYSTLKVQPAELEDSGVYFCASSQESLGASTIYEQYFGPGTRLTVT.